The 32 T cell receptor beta chains below were found in one sample sequenced in a study of control samples from healthy donors and cancer patients. Method: immunoSEQ multiplex PCR; TCRdb's copy keeps in-frame clones and lacks some. Here the sample spans roughly 150,000 clones, over 90% being singletons. Sequencing was performed on blood. The receptor source for this set is a man aged 45 to 65 in good health.

V is TRBV18 and J is TRBJ2-1; D is ambiguous. V lost 3 bases and J 10 bases, leaving 10 bases between the germline ends. The CDR3 is made up of 12 amino acids. Germline V CDR1 and CDR2: KGHSH, LQKENI. CDR3 bases: TGTGCCAGCTCACCGAGAGAGTTAGAGCAGTTCTTC. Translated, it gives CASSPRELEQFF.

The chain has TRBV6-4 and TRBJ2-1, with 10 positions matching TRBD1. The CDR3 is 15 residues long. Trimming took 2 bases from V and 7 from J; bases not matched to a gene: 5. CDR1 MRHNA and CDR2 SNTAGT come from the germline V gene. The CDR3 nucleotides are TGTGCCAGCAGTGACATTGGGACAGGGGTGAATGAGCAGTTCTTC. This gives the protein CASSDIGTGVNEQFF.

V is TRBV15 and J is TRBJ2-5; D gene unclear. With 0 bases removed from V and 4 bases from J, the gap between germline ends came to 12 bases. CDR3 length equals 15 residues. Germline CDR1 LNHNV, CDR2 YYDKDF (reference sequence). The CDR3 sequence: CATSRDGLVGETQYF. The CDR3 DNA reads TGTGCCACCAGCAGAGATGGTCTAGTCGGAGAGACCCAGTACTTC.

V gene TRBV24-1 combines with J gene TRBJ2-7; TRBD1 aligns across 8 bases. The CDR3 covers 15 residues. Germline V gene lookup returns CDR1 KGHDR and CDR2 SFDVKD. After removal of 3 bases from V and 5 bases from J, the junction contained 8 bases not matched to a gene. Written as DNA, the CDR3 is TGTGCCACCAGTGATAACCGGGACAGGTCCCACGAGCAGTACTTC. This codes for CATSDNRDRSHEQYF.

For the CDR3, the DNA is TGCGCCAGCAGTGGGACCTCTGGAAACACCATATATTTT. Translated: CASSGTSGNTIYF. This sequence joins TRBV10-1 and TRBJ1-3; D remains unclear. This CDR3 comprises 13 residues. Trimming shortened V by 4 bases and J by 0 bases, and 4 bases separated the two germline ends. CDR1 is WNHNN, CDR2 SYGVQD, per germline (reference sequence).

V and J are TRBV2 and TRBJ2-3, with 10 bases identical to TRBD2. Germline CDR1 and CDR2: SNHLY and FYNNEI. The CDR3 is 15 amino acids. J gave up 3 bases and V 6 bases, and 6 bases lay outside the gene matches. The CDR3 is CASRSGRGITDTQYF. The CDR3, as DNA: TGTGCCAGCAGAAGCGGGAGGGGGATTACAGATACGCAGTATTTT.

V gene TRBV5-6 combines with J gene TRBJ1-1; D possibly corresponds to TRBD1 (5 bases). From germline, CDR1 is SGHDT and CDR2 YYEEEE. This CDR3 contains 15 residues. V lost 0 bases and J 5 bases, leaving 14 bases between the germline ends. This chain's CDR3 is CASSLGWDASTEAFF. The DNA of the CDR3 is TGTGCCAGCAGCTTGGGATGGGACGCGTCAACTGAAGCTTTCTTT. The whole variable domain, filled in from reference TRBV5-6 and TRBJ1-1, reads DAGVTQSPTHLIKTRGQQVTLRCSPKSGHDTVSWYQQALGQGPQFIFQYYEEEERQRGNFPDRFSGHQFPNYSSELNVNALLLGDSALYLCASSLGWDASTEAFFGQGTRLTVV.

The V gene is TRBV2, the J gene TRBJ1-2, with 9 nucleotides matching TRBD1. CDR1 SNHLY and CDR2 FYNNEI come from the germline V gene. This CDR3 has 15 amino acids. V was pared by 7 bases and J by 0 bases, with 6 bases of the junction left unmatched. The CDR3 sequence: CASKGDRGTNYGYTF. The DNA for the CDR3 is TGTGCCAGCAAAGGAGACAGGGGGACTAACTATGGCTACACCTTC.

The chain couples TRBV29-1 to TRBJ1-2, with 10 bases fitting TRBD1. V lost 8 bases, J lost 8 bases, and 5 bases stayed unmatched. CDR3 size: 11 residues. CDR1 and CDR2 from the germline V gene are SQVTM and ANQGSEA. The CDR3, as DNA: TGCAGCACCGGGACAGGGGACGGCTACACCTTC. The encoded protein is CSTGTGDGYTF.

The J gene is TRBJ1-3, the V gene TRBV5-1, with 8 bases that match TRBD1. Germline V gene data show CDR1 as SGHRS and CDR2 as YFSETQ. This CDR3 contains 17 residues. The J segment lost 3 bases and the V segment lost 4 bases, leaving 12 bases of the junction unmatched. The CDR3 sequence: CASSEWSQGASGNTIYF. The DNA of the CDR3 is TGCGCCAGCAGCGAATGGAGTCAGGGGGCGAGTGGAAACACCATATATTTT.

This sequence joins TRBV7-2 and TRBJ1-4, with 7 bases lining up with TRBD1. The CDR3 covers 14 residues. Germline V gives CDR1 SGHTA, CDR2 FQGNSA. V shed 5 bases, J shed 7 bases, and the junction held 7 bases outside the gene matches. The DNA of the CDR3 is TGTGCCAGCAGCCAGGACAGGTGGGGTGAAAAACTGTTTTTT. Protein sequence: CASSQDRWGEKLFF.

The V gene is TRBV27, the J gene TRBJ1-2; tentatively, D is TRBD1 (5 bases). Per germline, CDR1 MNHEY and CDR2 SMNVEV (reference sequence). The CDR3 contains 15 residues. Trimming left V 6 bases short and J 6 bases short, with 20 bases between. The CDR3 spells CASRPLGAPEDGYTF. As DNA, the CDR3 is TGTGCCAGCAGACCCCTAGGGGCCCCTGAGGATGGCTACACCTTC.

The rearrangement joins TRBV3-1 (or the pseudogene TRBV3-2) to TRBJ1-1; D not resolved. The CDR3 consists of 18 residues. The germline V and J ends were trimmed by 0 bases and 1 base, with 18 bases remaining between them. CDR1 and CDR2 (germline): LGHDT, YNNKEL (reference sequence). CDR3 nucleotide sequence: TGTGCCAGCAGCCAAGATCCGGATGGCTGGACGGGGAACACTGAAGCTTTCTTT. It encodes CASSQDPDGWTGNTEAFF.

This chain connects TRBV28 to TRBJ1-5; 7 bases agree with TRBD1. CDR3 size: 15 residues. Germline CDR1 reads MDHEN; CDR2 reads SYDVKM. With 7 bases clipped from V and 0 bases from J, the junction kept 6 bases outside the gene matches. In DNA form, the CDR3 reads TGTGCCAGCACCGGGACAGCCCATAGCAATCAGCCCCAGCATTTT. It specifies CASTGTAHSNQPQHF.

The V gene is TRBV19, the J gene TRBJ2-5, with D perhaps matching TRBD2 (6 bases). V was shortened by 3 bases and J by 7 bases, with 12 bases between the two germline ends. Germline CDR1 and CDR2: LNHDA and SQIVND (reference sequence). The length of the CDR3 is 13 residues. CDR3: CASSISGGATQYF. The DNA of the CDR3 is TGTGCCAGTAGTATTTCAGGAGGGGCGACCCAGTACTTC.

CDR3 amino acids: CASNARGGNTDTQYF. The CDR3 bases are TGTGCCAGCAATGCCCGGGGAGGGAACACAGATACGCAGTATTTT. The chain couples TRBV5-8 to TRBJ2-3; TRBD2 aligns across 7 bases. The CDR3 contains 15 residues. Trimming at V came to 6 bases and at J to 2 bases, leaving 9 bases not matched to a gene. Germline V CDR1 and CDR2: SGHTS, YDEGEE. Combining the CDR3 with reference TRBV5-8 and TRBJ2-3 gives the whole variable domain EAGVTQSPTHLIKTRGQQATLRCSPISGHTSVYWYQQALGLGLQFLLWYDEGEERNRGNFPPRFSGRQFPNYSSELNVNALELEDSALYLCASNARGGNTDTQYFGPGTRLTVL.

The rearrangement links TRBV24-1 to TRBJ2-1; 10 positions agree with TRBD1. The CDR3 totals 16 residues. J was trimmed by 6 bases and V by 6 bases; bases with no gene match: 10. Germline V gene data show CDR1 as KGHDR and CDR2 as SFDVKD. Here the CDR3 DNA reads TGTGCCACCAGTAGGTCCGGGACAGGGGACCGCAATGAGCAGTTCTTC. It is translated as CATSRSGTGDRNEQFF.

This clone has only a few counts. The J gene is TRBJ2-2, the V gene TRBV5-1, with TRBD1 matching 8 bases. V lost 2 bases, J lost 7 bases, and 10 bases stayed unmatched. The CDR3 runs to 16 residues. Germline V CDR1 and CDR2: SGHRS, YFSETQ. The CDR3: CASSLSGTGVIGELFF. In DNA form, the CDR3 reads TGCGCCAGCAGCTTATCCGGGACAGGTGTCATCGGGGAGCTGTTTTTT.

The V gene is TRBV28, the J gene TRBJ2-3, with TRBD1 identical over 8 bases. The germline V gene encodes CDR1 MDHEN and CDR2 SYDVKM. V gave up 6 bases and J gave up 0 bases; unmatched junction bases: 5. This CDR3 is built from 15 residues. CDR3 protein: CASRRTGTSTDTQYF. The CDR3 coding sequence is TGTGCCAGCAGGCGGACAGGGACTAGCACAGATACGCAGTATTTT.

The chain is built from TRBV27 and TRBJ2-1, with D perhaps TRBD2 (6 bases). The CDR3 spans 16 residues. The germline V and J ends were trimmed by 3 bases and 1 base, with 13 bases remaining between them. Germline-derived CDR1 and CDR2 are MNHEY and SMNVEV (reference sequence). CDR3: CASSFSRERSYNEQFF. The CDR3 nucleotides read TGTGCCAGCAGTTTCTCGCGGGAACGGTCCTACAATGAGCAGTTCTTC.

V gene TRBV7-2 combines with J gene TRBJ1-5, with no clear D. The length of the CDR3 is 15 residues. Germline values: CDR1 SGHTA, CDR2 FQGNSA. V was clipped by 5 bases and J by 0 bases, with 11 bases between them. CDR3 amino acids: CASSPGVYSNQPQHF. The CDR3 DNA is TGTGCCAGCAGCCCCGGGGTATATAGCAATCAGCCCCAGCATTTT.

The CDR3 loop is CASSQEGGRSNNEQFF. CDR3 bases: TGTGCCAGCAGCCAAGAGGGCGGGAGGAGTAACAATGAGCAGTTCTTC. The genes are TRBV4-2 and TRBJ2-1; 8 bases agree with TRBD2. V trimming: 0 bases; J trimming: 5 bases; junction bases outside the gene matches: 6. This CDR3 has 16 amino acids. Germline V lookup: CDR1 LGHNA, CDR2 YNFKEQ.

V gene TRBV27 combines with J gene TRBJ2-3; D unresolved. V was trimmed by 6 bases and J by 0 bases, leaving 10 bases between them. There are 14 residues in the CDR3. From germline, CDR1 is MNHEY and CDR2 SMNVEV (reference sequence). This chain's CDR3 is CASRVIFSTDTQYF. Written as DNA, the CDR3 is TGTGCCAGCAGAGTCATTTTTAGCACAGATACGCAGTATTTT.

The chain uses TRBV5-1 and TRBJ1-6; 8 bases are a match to TRBD1. The trim removed 0 bases at V and 9 bases at J, leaving 5 bases unmatched. The CDR3 has 15 residues. Looked up from germline, CDR1 is SGHRS and CDR2 is YFSETQ. CDR3 sequence (DNA): TGCGCCAGCAGCTTGGCCCAGGGGGCGTTTTCACCCCTCCACTTT. This translates into CASSLAQGAFSPLHF.

V gene TRBV25-1 combines with J gene TRBJ2-3, with 7 bases fitting TRBD2. J was trimmed by 2 bases and V by 5 bases; bases with no gene match: 10. The V gene's germline CDR1 is MGHDK and CDR2 SYGVNS. This CDR3 contains 16 residues. The CDR3 loop is CASSPGWREITDTQYF. The CDR3 bases are TGTGCCAGCAGTCCCGGTTGGCGGGAGATCACAGATACGCAGTATTTT. The entire variable domain, with the rest obtained from reference TRBV25-1 and TRBJ2-3, is as follows: EADIYQTPRYLVIGTGKKITLECSQTMGHDKMYWYQQDPGMELHLIHYSYGVNSTEKGDLSSESTVSRIRTEHFPLTLESARPSHTSQYLCASSPGWREITDTQYFGPGTRLTVL.

The chain is built from TRBV12-3 or TRBV12-4 and TRBJ1-1; D remains ambiguous. The V end lost 10 bases, the J end lost 6 bases, and 12 bases lay between the germline ends. The CDR3 contains 11 residues. CDR3 in amino acids: CAINNGPEAFF. The CDR3 nucleotides are TGTGCCATCAATAATGGTCCTGAAGCTTTCTTT.

The chain links TRBV3-1 (or the pseudogene TRBV3-2) to TRBJ1-6; D not resolved. Trimming cost V 8 bases and J 10 bases, with 12 bases left between them. Germline assignment: CDR1 LGHDT and CDR2 YNNKEL (reference sequence). The CDR3 runs to 12 residues. CDR3: CASRFLGSPLHF. CDR3 nucleotide sequence: TGTGCCAGCCGATTTTTAGGGTCACCCCTCCACTTT.

The CDR3 DNA reads as TGTGCCAGCAGTGGAGCGGGAGGGCGTAATGAGCAGTTCTTC. Translating it yields CASSGAGGRNEQFF. V is TRBV7-9 and J is TRBJ2-1; 10 bases line up with TRBD2. The CDR3 is 14 residues long. Germline V gene sequence: CDR1 SEHNR, CDR2 FQNEAQ (reference sequence). The V segment lost 6 bases and the J segment 7 bases; nucleotides outside the gene matches: 6. Together with reference TRBV7-9 and TRBJ2-1, the CDR3 gives the full variable domain: DTGVSQNPRHKITKRGQNVTFRCDPISEHNRLYWYRQTLGQGPEFLTYFQNEAQLEKSRLLSDRFSAERPKGSFSTLEIQRTEQGDSAMYLCASSGAGGRNEQFFGPGTRLTVL.

The rearrangement joins TRBV18 to TRBJ2-5, with a weak D call TRBD1 (6 bases). Germline assignment: CDR1 KGHSH and CDR2 LQKENI. V was shortened by 8 bases and J by 2 bases, with 12 bases between the two germline ends. CDR3 length: 13 amino acids. The CDR3 protein is CASRNTGQETQYF. The CDR3 DNA reads as TGTGCCAGCCGGAACACAGGGCAAGAGACCCAGTACTTC.

This clone was observed once. This chain uses TRBV2 with TRBJ2-1; no reliable D call. The germline V and J ends were trimmed by 4 bases and 6 bases, with 13 bases remaining between them. This CDR3 region has 14 residues. Germline V lookup: CDR1 SNHLY, CDR2 FYNNEI. The CDR3 coding sequence is TGTGCCAGCAGTGCTCCGACGGCGGTCAATGAGCAGTTCTTC. Translation: CASSAPTAVNEQFF.

The V call is TRBV6-4, the J call TRBJ2-3; 10 bases map to TRBD1. Germline V gene sequence: CDR1 MRHNA, CDR2 SNTAGT. The CDR3 totals 14 residues. The V segment lost 6 bases and the J segment 3 bases; nucleotides outside the gene matches: 3. The CDR3 protein is CASRRTGGTDTQYF. CDR3 bases: TGTGCCAGCAGACGGACAGGGGGTACAGATACGCAGTATTTT.

The chain carries TRBV28 and TRBJ2-7; D tentatively fits TRBD1 or TRBD2 (5 bases each). The CDR3 has 15 amino acids. The ends were cut back, 5 bases at V and 4 bases at J, with 18 bases in the middle. Germline V lookup: CDR1 MDHEN, CDR2 SYDVKM. CDR3 sequence reads: CASSQRGRSIYEQYF. The CDR3 DNA follows: TGTGCCAGCAGTCAAAGGGGACGGTCGATTTACGAGCAGTACTTC.